Below, 32 T cell receptor beta chains from the same sample are listed, as sequenced in a study of blood T cell repertoires in COVID-19. Repertoires were generated with immunoSEQ multiplex PCR, while TCRdb's copy carries only in-frame clones and drops some. The table has roughly 250,000 clones, approximately 85% seen once. The sample comprised peripheral blood. These receptor sequences come from a man aged 50 to 60 with acute or convalescent COVID-19.

The chain employs TRBV7-3 and TRBJ2-1, with 7 bases fitting TRBD1. In germline, CDR1 is SGHTA, CDR2 FQGTGA. This CDR3 has 12 amino acids. The V and J ends lost 7 bases and 6 bases, in that order; junction bases with no gene match: 3. The CDR3 region has the DNA TGTGCCAGCACCTCAGGGGGCAATGAGCAGTTCTTC. This codes for CASTSGGNEQFF.

The rearrangement links TRBV9 to TRBJ1-4, with D unresolved. The CDR3 extends over 15 amino acids. V lost 0 bases and J 8 bases, leaving 14 bases between the germline ends. Germline CDR1 reads SGDLS; CDR2 reads YYNGEE. CDR3 sequence (DNA): TGTGCCAGCAGCGTAGAGCCCAACGCGGTCGAAAAACTGTTTTTT. Translating it yields CASSVEPNAVEKLFF.

The chain uses TRBV6-6 and TRBJ1-5, with TRBD1 matching over 9 bases. This CDR3 has 16 residues. V shed 6 bases, J shed 4 bases, and the junction held 10 bases outside the gene matches. Germline CDR1 is MNHNY and CDR2 is SVGAGI (reference sequence). The CDR3 region is CASSPTTGGGNQPQHF. CDR3 DNA sequence: TGTGCCAGCAGCCCCACCACAGGGGGCGGTAATCAGCCCCAGCATTTT.

The rearrangement joins TRBV7-3 to TRBJ2-1; 12 bases map to TRBD1. The J segment lost 7 bases and the V segment lost 3 bases, leaving 7 bases of the junction unmatched. The CDR3 runs to 16 residues. Per germline, CDR1 SGHTA and CDR2 FQGTGA. CDR3: CASSLSGTGGSNEQFF. The CDR3 region has the DNA TGTGCCAGCAGCTTGTCCGGGACAGGGGGCTCAAATGAGCAGTTCTTC.

This sequence joins TRBV6-5 and TRBJ1-4; no firm D call. Germline V gene sequence: CDR1 MNHEY, CDR2 SVGAGI. Trimming stripped 6 bases from V and 4 bases from J, with 12 bases between. There are 14 residues in the CDR3. The DNA of the CDR3 is TGTGCCAGCAGGAGGGAAAGAGATAATGAAAAACTGTTTTTT. Translation gives CASRRERDNEKLFF.

This rearrangement joins TRBV6-5 to TRBJ1-3; TRBD1 might be the D (5 bases). V was cut by 2 bases and J by 5 bases, with 13 bases left in between. Per the germline V gene, CDR1 is MNHEY and CDR2 is SVGAGI. This CDR3 has 15 residues. The CDR3 DNA reads TGTGCCAGCAGTTACACGGGGGGAGGTAGAAACACCATATATTTT. As protein: CASSYTGGGRNTIYF.

The chain employs TRBV30 and TRBJ2-3; possibly TRBD2 for D (7 bases). Trimming left V 1 base short and J 5 bases short, with 13 bases between. This CDR3 spans 14 amino acids. CDR1 GTSNPN and CDR2 SVGIG come from the germline V gene (reference sequence). The CDR3: CAWSDAGAGDTQYF. The CDR3, as DNA: TGTGCCTGGAGTGATGCGGGGGCAGGAGATACGCAGTATTTT.

The chain combines TRBV12-3 or TRBV12-4 with TRBJ1-2; possible D gene TRBD1, 5 bases. V was trimmed by 6 bases and J by 0 bases, leaving 5 bases between them. The CDR3 runs to 12 residues. The DNA of the CDR3 is TGTGCCAGCAGAGGGGCTAACTATGGCTACACCTTC. This gives the protein CASRGANYGYTF.

The chain carries TRBV10-3 and TRBJ1-2; tentatively, D is TRBD1 (6 bases). The ends were cut back, 3 bases at V and 0 bases at J, with 8 bases in the middle. CDR1 and CDR2 from the germline V gene are ENHRY and SYGVKD. There are 14 residues in the CDR3. CDR3: CAISEQGANYGYTF. As DNA, the CDR3 is TGTGCCATCAGTGAACAGGGTGCTAACTATGGCTACACCTTC.

The CDR3 DNA is TGTGCCAGCAGCTTTCTTGCTAGCTCTGGAAACACCATATATTTT. It yields the protein CASSFLASSGNTIYF. The chain carries TRBV5-8 and TRBJ1-3; D is uncertain. The CDR3 length is 15 residues. The germline CDR1 and CDR2 sequences are SGHTS and YDEGEE. Trimming took 2 bases from V and 0 from J, leaving 9 bases between them.

A note on this clone: This same CDR3 is encoded by further DNA sequences in the sample. The V and J genes are TRBV5-1 and TRBJ1-1; TRBD1 aligns across 7 bases. This CDR3 is 14 amino acids long. Germline trimming cut 1 base from V and 0 bases from J; bases unmatched to any gene: 0. Germline V gene lookup returns CDR1 SGHRS and CDR2 YFSETQ. In nucleotides, the CDR3 is TGCGCCAGCAGCTTGACAGGGGTGAACACTGAAGCTTTCTTT. Translation: CASSLTGVNTEAFF. The variable domain in full, completed from reference TRBV5-1 and TRBJ1-1, reads KAGVTQTPRYLIKTRGQQVTLSCSPISGHRSVSWYQQTPGQGLQFLFEYFSETQRNKGNFPGRFSGRQFSNSRSEMNVSTLELGDSALYLCASSLTGVNTEAFFGQGTRLTVV.

The chain carries TRBV3-1 (or the pseudogene TRBV3-2) and TRBJ2-7, with a weak D call TRBD2 (5 bases). Per germline, CDR1 LGHDT and CDR2 YNNKEL (reference sequence). The ends were cut back, 3 bases at V and 6 bases at J, with 12 bases in the middle. The CDR3 is 13 residues long. The CDR3 reads CASSHPSGGEQYF. The DNA for the CDR3 is TGTGCCAGCAGCCACCCCAGCGGTGGCGAGCAGTACTTC.

The V gene is TRBV5-1, the J gene TRBJ2-1, with a weak D call TRBD2 (7 bases). With 0 bases removed from V and 0 bases from J, the gap between germline ends came to 13 bases. This CDR3 region has 17 residues. Germline values: CDR1 SGHRS, CDR2 YFSETQ. CDR3 DNA sequence: TGCGCCAGCAGCTTGGCGGGGGGCGAAAGCTCCTACAATGAGCAGTTCTTC. Its protein is CASSLAGGESSYNEQFF.

The rearrangement joins TRBV3-1 (or the pseudogene TRBV3-2) to TRBJ1-5, with TRBD1 as a possible D gene (6 bases). Germline V gene data show CDR1 as LGHDT and CDR2 as YNNKEL (reference sequence). V was trimmed by 4 bases and J by 4 bases, leaving 14 bases between them. The CDR3 spans 15 residues. The CDR3 protein is CASSRMSGANQPQHF. The CDR3 bases are TGTGCCAGCAGCCGGATGTCAGGGGCTAATCAGCCCCAGCATTTT.

The chain uses TRBV5-1 and TRBJ2-7, with 7 bases lining up with TRBD1. V was clipped by 1 base and J by 7 bases; unmatched bases: 8. Germline V gives CDR1 SGHRS, CDR2 YFSETQ. The length of the CDR3 is 14 residues. The CDR3 DNA reads TGCGCCAGCAGCTTGAGTGACAGGGCCTGGGAGCAGTACTTC. This gives the protein CASSLSDRAWEQYF.

The V and J genes are TRBV29-1 and TRBJ1-5; 8 bases are shared with TRBD1. V lost 4 bases, J lost 2 bases, and 4 bases stayed unmatched. Germline-derived CDR1 and CDR2 are SQVTM and ANQGSEA. CDR3 size: 14 residues. Written as DNA, the CDR3 is TGCAGCGTTGCGACAGGGGAGGGCAATCAGCCCCAGCATTTT. Amino acids: CSVATGEGNQPQHF.

V gene TRBV7-9 combines with J gene TRBJ1-1, with D maybe TRBD1 (5 bases). This CDR3 contains 15 residues. V was clipped by 5 bases and J by 1 base, with 14 bases between them. The germline CDR1 and CDR2 sequences are SEHNR and FQNEAQ (reference sequence). The CDR3 DNA follows: TGTGCCAGCAGCCCGGCAGGGAGGGCGAACACTGAAGCTTTCTTT. Amino acid sequence: CASSPAGRANTEAFF.

The V call is TRBV6-5, the J call TRBJ1-2, with 7 positions matching TRBD1. The germline V gene encodes CDR1 MNHEY and CDR2 SVGAGI. The CDR3 contains 14 residues. After removal of 4 bases from V and 6 bases from J, the junction contained 8 bases not matched to a gene. This CDR3 reads CASSSKGARDGYTF. The CDR3 region has the DNA TGTGCCAGCAGTTCCAAGGGGGCCCGGGATGGCTACACCTTC.

The rearrangement links TRBV4-1 to TRBJ2-3; 10 bases are a match to TRBD2. The J segment lost 0 bases and the V segment lost 3 bases, leaving 12 bases of the junction unmatched. This CDR3 is 19 amino acids long. CDR1 MGHRA and CDR2 YSYEKL come from the germline V gene. The CDR3 DNA reads TGCGCCAGCAGCCACGGACGACAGCGGGGGGGCGTTAGCACAGATACGCAGTATTTT. It specifies CASSHGRQRGGVSTDTQYF.

The J gene is TRBJ2-1, the V gene TRBV24-1; D may be TRBD2 (5 bases). The CDR3 has 12 amino acids. V dropped 6 bases and J dropped 10 bases, with 12 bases sitting between them. In germline, CDR1 is KGHDR, CDR2 SFDVKD. The CDR3 nucleotides read TGTGCCACCAGTCAACTAGGGCGGGAGCAGTTCTTC. Its translation: CATSQLGREQFF.

The chain is built from TRBV5-1 and TRBJ2-2, with D possibly TRBD2 on 6 matching bases. CDR1 and CDR2 (germline): SGHRS, YFSETQ. Trimming removed 2 bases from V and 4 bases from J, with 12 bases in between. The CDR3 consists of 15 residues. The CDR3 DNA sequence: TGCGCCAGCAGCTTCCCCCGGGAGACCACCGGGGAGCTGTTTTTT. Amino acid sequence: CASSFPRETTGELFF.

The CDR3 sequence is CASRLASNTGELFF. The CDR3 nucleotides are TGTGCTAGCCGACTAGCTTCAAACACCGGGGAGCTGTTTTTT. V gene TRBV12-5 combines with J gene TRBJ2-2; 7 bases map to TRBD2. Germline V gene lookup returns CDR1 LGHNT and CDR2 FRNRAP. The CDR3 has 14 amino acids. V was clipped by 9 bases and J by 2 bases; unmatched bases: 6.

This chain links TRBV7-6 with TRBJ1-3; D is possibly TRBD1 (6 bases). This CDR3 has 14 amino acids. V gave up 1 base and J gave up 4 bases, with 8 bases separating them. Germline lookup yields CDR1 SGHVS and CDR2 FNYEAQ. The CDR3 DNA reads as TGTGCCAGCAGCTTAGGGACAGAAGGAAACACCATATATTTT. It codes for CASSLGTEGNTIYF.

The V call is TRBV9, the J call TRBJ1-4, with D maybe TRBD1 (6 bases). Trimming cost V 4 bases and J 7 bases, with 17 bases left between them. The CDR3 runs 15 residues. Germline-derived CDR1 and CDR2 are SGDLS and YYNGEE. The CDR3 bases are TGTGCCAGCAGCCCCAGCGACAGGTTGGTTGAAAAACTGTTTTTT. Its protein product is CASSPSDRLVEKLFF.

The V call is TRBV19, the J call TRBJ1-1; 7 bases fit TRBD1. J was trimmed by 3 bases and V by 2 bases; bases with no gene match: 6. The CDR3 contains 15 residues. Germline assignment: CDR1 LNHDA and CDR2 SQIVND (reference sequence). DNA for the CDR3: TGTGCCAGTAGTATATTTAAGGGGGCATACACTGAAGCTTTCTTT. This encodes CASSIFKGAYTEAFF.

This chain's CDR3 is CASSPQPRTGDNEQFF. DNA of the CDR3: TGTGCCAGCAGCCCGCAACCGAGGACAGGGGACAATGAGCAGTTCTTC. This sequence joins TRBV27 and TRBJ2-1; TRBD1 agrees at 9 bases. Germline V gives CDR1 MNHEY, CDR2 SMNVEV (reference sequence). Trimming cost V 6 bases and J 5 bases; bases outside gene matches: 11. The CDR3 has 16 residues.

CDR3 coding DNA: TGTGCCAGCAGCGCCCGGACAGGGGTTGGCAATGAGCAGTTCTTC. Its protein product is CASSARTGVGNEQFF. This sequence joins TRBV9 and TRBJ2-1, with 9 positions matching TRBD1. The germline gives CDR1 SGDLS, CDR2 YYNGEE. Trimming took 3 bases from V and 6 from J; bases not matched to a gene: 7. The CDR3 loop spans 15 amino acids. The complete variable domain, with remaining parts taken from reference TRBV9 and TRBJ2-1, reads DSGVTQTPKHLITATGQRVTLRCSPRSGDLSVYWYQQSLDQGLQFLIQYYNGEERAKGNILERFSAQQFPDLHSELNLSSLELGDSALYFCASSARTGVGNEQFFGPGTRLTVL.

The chain couples TRBV6-5 to TRBJ2-7; 11 positions agree with TRBD1. Trimming cost V 7 bases and J 3 bases; bases outside gene matches: 8. This CDR3 contains 15 residues. Germline CDR1 and CDR2: MNHEY and SVGAGI. The CDR3 DNA reads TGTGCCAGCACCGCCGGGACAGGGGGTTTCTACGAGCAGTACTTC. Translation: CASTAGTGGFYEQYF.

The rearrangement uses TRBV2 and TRBJ1-3; D possibly corresponds to TRBD1 (6 bases). The CDR3 runs 15 residues. Per the germline V gene, CDR1 is SNHLY and CDR2 is FYNNEI. V dropped 0 bases and J dropped 8 bases, with 14 bases sitting between them. In nucleotides, the CDR3 is TGTGCCAGCAGTGAAGCGGGCAGGGGTCGGGACACCATATATTTT. Its protein is CASSEAGRGRDTIYF. The entire variable domain, with the rest obtained from reference TRBV2 and TRBJ1-3, is as follows: EPEVTQTPSHQVTQMGQEVILRCVPISNHLYFYWYRQILGQKVEFLVSFYNNEISEKSEIFDDQFSVERPDGSNFTLKIRSTKLEDSAMYFCASSEAGRGRDTIYFGEGSWLTVV.

V is TRBV20-1 and J is TRBJ2-7; perhaps TRBD1 as D (5 bases). Trimming left V 3 bases short and J 0 bases short, with 9 bases between. The CDR3 is 13 amino acids. Germline CDR1 is DFQATT and CDR2 is SNEGSKA (reference sequence). The chain's CDR3 is CSASGHHSYEQYF. The CDR3 nucleotides read TGCAGTGCTAGTGGACACCACTCCTACGAGCAGTACTTC.

The rearrangement links TRBV5-1 to TRBJ1-1; a weak D match, TRBD1 (6 bases). V gave up 3 bases and J gave up 5 bases, with 11 bases separating them. The germline V gene encodes CDR1 SGHRS and CDR2 YFSETQ. The CDR3 consists of 13 residues. The CDR3 DNA reads as TGCGCCAGCAGCTCACCAACAGGGACTGAAGCTTTCTTT. Its translation is CASSSPTGTEAFF.

The chain joins TRBV7-2 to TRBJ2-2; 13 bases fit TRBD2. The CDR3 totals 17 residues. Trimming at V came to 5 bases and at J to 6 bases, leaving 9 bases not matched to a gene. Per the germline V gene, CDR1 is SGHTA and CDR2 is FQGNSA. The CDR3 nucleotides read TGTGCCAGCAGCACCCGGACTAGCGGGAGAGGACCCGGGGAGCTGTTTTTT. Amino acid sequence: CASSTRTSGRGPGELFF.